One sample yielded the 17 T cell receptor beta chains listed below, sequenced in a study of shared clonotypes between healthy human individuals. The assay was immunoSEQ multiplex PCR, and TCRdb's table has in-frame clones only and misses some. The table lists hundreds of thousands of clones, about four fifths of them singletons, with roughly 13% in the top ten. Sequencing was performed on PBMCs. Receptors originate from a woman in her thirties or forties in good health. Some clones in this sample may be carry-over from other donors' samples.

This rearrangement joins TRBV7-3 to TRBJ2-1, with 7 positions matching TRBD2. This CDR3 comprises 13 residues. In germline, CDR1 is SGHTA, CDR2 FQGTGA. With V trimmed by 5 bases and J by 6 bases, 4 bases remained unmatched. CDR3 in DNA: TGTGCCAGCAGCCGGGACTACCTCAATGAGCAGTTCTTC. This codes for CASSRDYLNEQFF.

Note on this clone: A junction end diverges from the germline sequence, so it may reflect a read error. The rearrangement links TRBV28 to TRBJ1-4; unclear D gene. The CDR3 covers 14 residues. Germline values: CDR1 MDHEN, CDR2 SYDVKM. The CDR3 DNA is TGTGCCAGCAGTTTTGGCGGAACTAATGTAAAACTGTTTTTT. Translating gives CASSFGGTNVKLFF.

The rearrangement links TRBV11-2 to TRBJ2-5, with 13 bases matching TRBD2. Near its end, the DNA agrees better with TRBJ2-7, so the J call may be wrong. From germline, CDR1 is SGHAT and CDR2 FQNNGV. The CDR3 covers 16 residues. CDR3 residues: CASSLTGTSGTYEQYF. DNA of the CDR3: TGTGCCAGCAGCCTCACCGGGACTAGCGGGACCTACGAGCAGTACTTC.

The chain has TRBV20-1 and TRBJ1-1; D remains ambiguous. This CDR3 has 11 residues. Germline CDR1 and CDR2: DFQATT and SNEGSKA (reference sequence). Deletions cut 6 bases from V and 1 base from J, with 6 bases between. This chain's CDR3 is CSAGRNTEAFF. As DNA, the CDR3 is TGCAGTGCGGGGAGGAACACTGAAGCTTTCTTT.

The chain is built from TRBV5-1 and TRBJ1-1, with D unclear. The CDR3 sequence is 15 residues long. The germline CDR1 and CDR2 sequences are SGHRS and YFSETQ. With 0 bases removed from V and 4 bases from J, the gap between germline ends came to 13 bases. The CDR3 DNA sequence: TGCGCCAGCAGCTTGGGGTCCGGGGAAGGCACTGAAGCTTTCTTT. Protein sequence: CASSLGSGEGTEAFF. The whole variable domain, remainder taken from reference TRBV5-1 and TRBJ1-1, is KAGVTQTPRYLIKTRGQQVTLSCSPISGHRSVSWYQQTPGQGLQFLFEYFSETQRNKGNFPGRFSGRQFSNSRSEMNVSTLELGDSALYLCASSLGSGEGTEAFFGQGTRLTVV.

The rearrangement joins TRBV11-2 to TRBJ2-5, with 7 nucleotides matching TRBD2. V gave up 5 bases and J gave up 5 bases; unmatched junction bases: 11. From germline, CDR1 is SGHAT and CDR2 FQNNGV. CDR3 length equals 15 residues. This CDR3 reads CASSALGGAAETQYF. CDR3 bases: TGTGCCAGCAGCGCCCTGGGAGGGGCGGCGGAGACCCAGTACTTC.

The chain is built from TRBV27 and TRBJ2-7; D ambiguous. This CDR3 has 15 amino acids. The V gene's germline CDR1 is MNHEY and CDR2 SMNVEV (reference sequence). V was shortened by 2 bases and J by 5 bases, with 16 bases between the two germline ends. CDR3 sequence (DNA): TGTGCCAGCAGTTTACTCCATCTGGGCCGGGACGAGCAGTACTTC. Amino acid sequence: CASSLLHLGRDEQYF.

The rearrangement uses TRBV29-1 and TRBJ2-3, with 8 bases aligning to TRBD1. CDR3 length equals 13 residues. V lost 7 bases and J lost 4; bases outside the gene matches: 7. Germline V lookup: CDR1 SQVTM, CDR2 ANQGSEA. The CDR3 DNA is TGCAGCGCAGGACAGGGAAGTGCAGATACGCAGTATTTT. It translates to CSAGQGSADTQYF.

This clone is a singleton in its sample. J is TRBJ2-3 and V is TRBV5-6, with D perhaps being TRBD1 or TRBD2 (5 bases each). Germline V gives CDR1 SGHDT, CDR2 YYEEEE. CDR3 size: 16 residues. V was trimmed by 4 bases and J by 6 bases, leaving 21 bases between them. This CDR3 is CASSGATGRSGDTQYF. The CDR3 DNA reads TGTGCCAGCAGCGGCGCCACGGGACGGAGTGGGGATACGCAGTATTTT.

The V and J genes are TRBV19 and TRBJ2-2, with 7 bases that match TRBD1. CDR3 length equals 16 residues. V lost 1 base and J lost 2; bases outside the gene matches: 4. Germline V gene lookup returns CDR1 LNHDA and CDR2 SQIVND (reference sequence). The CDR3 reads CASSIVTGANTGELFF. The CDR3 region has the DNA TGTGCCAGTAGTATAGTAACAGGGGCTAACACCGGGGAGCTGTTTTTT.

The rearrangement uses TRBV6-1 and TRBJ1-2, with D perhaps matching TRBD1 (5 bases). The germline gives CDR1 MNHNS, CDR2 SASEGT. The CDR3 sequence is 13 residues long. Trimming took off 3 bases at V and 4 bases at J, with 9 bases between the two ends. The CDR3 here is CASSEDTIYGYTF. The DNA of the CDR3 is TGTGCCAGCAGTGAGGACACGATCTATGGCTACACCTTC.

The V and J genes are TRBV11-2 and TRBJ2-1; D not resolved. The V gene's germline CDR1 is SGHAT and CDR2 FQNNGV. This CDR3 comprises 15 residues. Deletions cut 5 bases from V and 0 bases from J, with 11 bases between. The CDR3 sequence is CASSQNSVSYNEQFF. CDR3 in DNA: TGTGCCAGCAGCCAAAACTCTGTCTCCTACAATGAGCAGTTCTTC.

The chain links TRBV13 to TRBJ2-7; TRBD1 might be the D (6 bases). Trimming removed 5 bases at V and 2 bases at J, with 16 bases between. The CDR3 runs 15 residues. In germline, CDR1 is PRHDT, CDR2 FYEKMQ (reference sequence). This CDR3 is CASSHRDKETYEQYF. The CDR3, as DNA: TGTGCCAGCAGCCATAGGGACAAGGAGACCTACGAGCAGTACTTC.

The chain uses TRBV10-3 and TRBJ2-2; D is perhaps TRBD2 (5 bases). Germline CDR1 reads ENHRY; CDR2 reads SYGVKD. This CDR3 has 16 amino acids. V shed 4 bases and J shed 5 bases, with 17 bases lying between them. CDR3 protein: CAISGPDASGTGELFF. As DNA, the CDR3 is TGTGCCATCAGTGGACCCGATGCGTCGGGGACCGGGGAGCTGTTTTTT.

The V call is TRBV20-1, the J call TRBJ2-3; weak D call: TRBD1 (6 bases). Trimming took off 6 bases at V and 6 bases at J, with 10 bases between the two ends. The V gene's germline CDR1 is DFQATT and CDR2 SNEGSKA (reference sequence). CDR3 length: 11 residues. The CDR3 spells CSAFTGDTQYF. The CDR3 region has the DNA TGCAGTGCCTTCACAGGGGATACGCAGTATTTT.

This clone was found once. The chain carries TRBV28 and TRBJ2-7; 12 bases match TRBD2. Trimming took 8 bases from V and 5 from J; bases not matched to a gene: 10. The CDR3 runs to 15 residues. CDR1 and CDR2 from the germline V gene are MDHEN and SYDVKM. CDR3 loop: CASRSLAGGRNEQYF. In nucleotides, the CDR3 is TGTGCCAGCCGGTCACTAGCGGGAGGACGAAACGAGCAGTACTTC. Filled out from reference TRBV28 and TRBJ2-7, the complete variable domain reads DVKVTQSSRYLVKRTGEKVFLECVQDMDHENMFWYRQDPGLGLRLIYFSYDVKMKEKGDIPEGYSVSREKKERFSLILESASTNQTSMYLCASRSLAGGRNEQYFGPGTRLTVT.

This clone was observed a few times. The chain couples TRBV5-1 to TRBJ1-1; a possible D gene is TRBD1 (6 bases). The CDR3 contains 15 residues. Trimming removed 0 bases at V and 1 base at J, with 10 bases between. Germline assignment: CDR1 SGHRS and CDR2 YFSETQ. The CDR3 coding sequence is TGCGCCAGCAGCTTGGACAGGGCTAGGAACACTGAAGCTTTCTTT. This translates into CASSLDRARNTEAFF. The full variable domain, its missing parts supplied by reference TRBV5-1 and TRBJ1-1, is KAGVTQTPRYLIKTRGQQVTLSCSPISGHRSVSWYQQTPGQGLQFLFEYFSETQRNKGNFPGRFSGRQFSNSRSEMNVSTLELGDSALYLCASSLDRARNTEAFFGQGTRLTVV.